The T cell receptor beta chain under discussion was sequenced for a study of CD8+ T cells in alopecia areata. Documented treatment: oral pan-JAK inhibitor, 5-10 mg twice daily. CDR1 is MNHEY and CDR2 is SMNVEV in the germline V gene (reference sequence). V lost 5 bases, J lost 9 bases, and 9 bases lay in between. This CDR3 region has 11 residues. It was cDNA, reverse transcribed from extracted RNA, that served as the sequencing template. Clones were sequenced by immunoSEQ multiplex PCR, and TCRdb holds only the in-frame ones, with some missing. The sample lists 120,000 to 150,000 clones; roughly four fifths were seen once.

The sequences come from CD8+ T cells sorted from blood, collected at week 4, from a patient treated with tofacitinib. The chain employs TRBV27 and TRBJ2-3; no reliable D call. This clonotype was obtained from a human donor with alopecia areata. CDR3 residues: CASSTTGTQYF. The CDR3 bases are TGTGCCAGCAGTACGACTGGAACGCAGTATTTT.